The sequence of this T cell receptor beta chain was determined in a study of T cells in Graves' hyperthyroidism and ophthalmopathy (dated by TCRdb to between 2019 and 2020). With respect to the entire study: Peripheral blood was collected at initial diagnosis, before any treatment. To identify distinguishing TCR V-J signatures, a discovery cohort of 100 patients was used, comprising fewer than 45 with Graves' ophthalmopathy and roughly 60 with stable Graves' hyperthyroidism. An independent validation cohort of around 19 hyperthyroidism patients and 17 patients who later progressed to ophthalmopathy tested prospective prediction of ophthalmopathy. The roughly 100 discovery patients were randomly divided into training and test sets at a 7:3 ratio. In addition, the study compared T-cell repertoires in thyroid tissue and in blood from roughly six Graves' hyperthyroidism patients. After blood sampling, hyperthyroidism patients were treated with methimazole at a starting dose of 30 mg daily, and ophthalmopathy patients were treated with high-dose intravenous methylprednisolone. TCR Vbeta CDR3 sequencing of 120 to 150 peripheral blood samples (approximately 44 ophthalmopathy, 75 hyperthyroidism and around 17 progressor patients) is reported in the paper.

The germline ends are 18 bases apart after V is trimmed by 3 bases and J by 3 bases. CDR1 and CDR2 (LNHDA, SQIVND) derive from the germline V gene (reference sequence). The CDR3 runs 17 residues from the cysteine to the phenylalanine. Only the CDR3 DNA is retained, 51 bases long and in frame from the first base. What the study reported, not specific to this receptor: In validation, the model predicted progression to ophthalmopathy with 55% to 71% sensitivity and roughly 75% specificity, a median of roughly seven months before onset. In cross-validation, a model built on a 13 V-J signature told ophthalmopathy apart from stable hyperthyroidism with just under 90% sensitivity and roughly 81% specificity, and in testing the same model reached 80%/75%. Most expanded thyroid clonotypes (frequency above 0.001) were also detected in blood, suggesting blood repertoires may reflect thyroid immune responses. No statistical method was used to fix the sample size in advance, and group allocation was not hidden from the investigators.

Amplification of TCR beta CDR3 regions was carried out from RNA transcripts. A first-round RT-PCR of the TCR CDR3 used the HTBI primer set with the Qiagen OneStep RT-PCR kit. Libraries were constructed in a second round of multiplex PCR, after which size selection and purification were carried out. Libraries were sequenced paired-end with 100 bp reads on an Illumina HiSeq2000. In the original analysis: SOAPnuke was used to process the raw data, removing reads that contained adapters or uncalled bases, had a mean Phred below 15, or lacked an exact match to the constant primer or identifier. High-quality paired reads were merged with COPE v1.2.5, and unique nucleotide sequences were defined as clonotypes. MiTCR v1.1 was used to align the clonotypes against IMGT TRBV, TRBD and TRBJ reference segments. The analysis was restricted to V-J combinations with a frequency above 0.0001, which together covered just over 98% of the repertoires. A TCS score was defined as the ratio of F50 (clonal expansion) to E x V (chaos), with BLOSUM62-based TCRdist applied between CDR3 peptides within each V-J. Welch's t-statistics and random forest reduced fewer than 600 V-J features to about 12, which were used in a naive Bayes classifier (R e1071). TCRdb redid the processing of the public reads, applying fastp at Q25 and MiXCR, and retained in-frame beta chains. Every distinct CDR3 protein forms one entry, paired with its most common genes and DNA. The V and J calls come from TCRdb's annotation, not from the publication. The sample table holds some 740,000 distinct CDR3 sequences, of which 12% to 15% were seen once. The top ten hold roughly 10% of the sample.

Stable Graves' hyperthyroidism was defined as no progression to ophthalmopathy during 18 months of follow-up. Hyperthyroidism patients were aged 18 to 65 years and newly diagnosed, with disease duration of less than 2 months. The study excluded patients with uncontrolled infections, other autoimmune diseases, pregnancy or lactation. Diagnoses were based on clinical symptoms, serum thyroxine and TRAb, thyroid ultrasound and orbital computed tomography. PBMCs were isolated from about 10 ml of fresh peripheral blood by Ficoll-Paque density gradient centrifugation. Total RNA was extracted with Trizol reagent, and quality was checked on an Agilent 2100 Bioanalyzer. This clonotype has more than one count but fewer than ten. This receptor's antigen is unknown. Base qualities are missing; no much larger clone stands one base away.

The source is a woman aged 18-29 years with Graves' hyperthyroidism. The chain was built from TRBV19 and TRBJ1-5; TRBD1 is a weak D gene call, 5 bases matching. Input material: blood. The DNA is TGTGCCAGTAGTATCACCGGGACCGGAAGATTCAATCAGCCCCAGCATTTT. Its amino acids are CASSITGTGRFNQPQHF.